These 8 T cell receptor beta chains were sequenced from one sample in a study of shared clonotypes between healthy human individuals. The protocol was immunoSEQ multiplex PCR, while the TCRdb copy is restricted to in-frame clones and leaves out a portion. The sample lists 2 million or so clones; about 95% were seen once. Sequencing was carried out using naive CD4+ T cells sorted from blood. Subset noted: CD45RA+ positively selected. The receptors stem from a man between 18 and 29 years old in good health.

The gene calls are TRBV9 and TRBJ1-2; the D is unclear. V gave up 0 bases and J gave up 0 bases, with 9 bases separating them. Germline CDR1 SGDLS, CDR2 YYNGEE. The CDR3 totals 15 residues. The DNA of the CDR3 is TGTGCCAGCAGCGTAGGGATTGGGCCTAACTATGGCTACACCTTC. Translation gives CASSVGIGPNYGYTF.

About this clone itself: The same CDR3 also results from other DNA sequences found in this sample. The chain combines TRBV30 with TRBJ2-6; D uncertain. Looked up from germline, CDR1 is GTSNPN and CDR2 is SVGIG (reference sequence). The CDR3 runs to 14 residues. V lost 0 bases, J lost 1 base, and 4 bases lay in between. The CDR3 region is CAWSVGSGANVLTF. CDR3 sequence (DNA): TGTGCCTGGAGTGTAGGGTCTGGGGCCAACGTCCTGACTTTC.

This chain joins TRBV6-1 and TRBJ2-1; weak D call: TRBD2 (6 bases). The germline V gene encodes CDR1 MNHNS and CDR2 SASEGT. CDR3 length: 15 residues. V was cut by 0 bases and J by 1 base, with 7 bases left in between. CDR3 protein: CASSEATSSYNEQFF. The CDR3 coding sequence is TGTGCCAGCAGTGAAGCGACTAGTTCCTACAATGAGCAGTTCTTC.

The V gene is TRBV7-2, the J gene TRBJ2-1; the match to TRBD2 covers 7 bases. Germline CDR1 reads SGHTA; CDR2 reads FQGNSA. The CDR3 has 12 amino acids. The trim removed 5 bases at V and 9 bases at J, leaving 4 bases unmatched. CDR3 bases: TGTGCCAGCAGCCCCGAGCGGGGTGAGCAGTTCTTC. Encoded protein: CASSPERGEQFF.

The chain uses TRBV7-8 and TRBJ2-5, with D possibly TRBD1 on 5 matching bases. Per germline, CDR1 SGHVS and CDR2 FQNEAQ. V was clipped by 2 bases and J by 1 base, with 8 bases between them. The CDR3 has 14 amino acids. CDR3 DNA: TGTGCCAGCAGCTTACCAGGGCCCCAAGAGACCCAGTACTTC. Protein: CASSLPGPQETQYF.

CDR3 sequence: CASSLGGYGYTF. For the CDR3, the DNA is TGTGCCAGCAGCTTAGGCGGGTATGGCTACACCTTC. The rearrangement uses TRBV7-3 and TRBJ1-2; unclear D gene. The V gene's germline CDR1 is SGHTA and CDR2 FQGTGA. V shed 2 bases and J shed 5 bases, with 6 bases lying between them. The CDR3 runs 12 residues.

The rearrangement links TRBV28 to TRBJ2-2; tentative D call: TRBD1 (5 bases). With 7 bases removed from V and 5 bases from J, the gap between germline ends came to 14 bases. Germline V lookup: CDR1 MDHEN, CDR2 SYDVKM. The CDR3 covers 14 residues. CDR3 in amino acids: CASILRVSTGELFF. The CDR3 DNA is TGTGCCAGCATTCTCAGGGTTTCTACCGGGGAGCTGTTTTTT. The entire variable domain, with the rest obtained from reference TRBV28 and TRBJ2-2, is as follows: DVKVTQSSRYLVKRTGEKVFLECVQDMDHENMFWYRQDPGLGLRLIYFSYDVKMKEKGDIPEGYSVSREKKERFSLILESASTNQTSMYLCASILRVSTGELFFGEGSRLTVL.

On this clone: Other DNA sequences in this specimen translate into the identical CDR3. The J gene is TRBJ2-5, the V gene TRBV29-1; D uncertain. Germline-derived CDR1 and CDR2 are SQVTM and ANQGSEA. This CDR3 spans 11 amino acids. V was clipped by 6 bases and J by 2 bases, with 7 bases between them. The CDR3 coding sequence is TGCAGCGTAGGGCAGCAAGAGACCCAGTACTTC. Translation gives CSVGQQETQYF. The complete variable domain, with remaining parts taken from reference TRBV29-1 and TRBJ2-5, reads SAVISQKPSRDICQRGTSLTIQCQVDSQVTMMFWYRQQPGQSLTLIATANQGSEATYESGFVIDKFPISRPNLTFSTLTVSNMSPEDSSIYLCSVGQQETQYFGPGTRLLVL.